This TCR beta chain is from a study of T cell repertoires in cytomegalovirus infection. At the level of the study: Recently identified HLA-C-restricted CMV epitopes were among the peptides used. Through public TCR beta signatures, both CMV infection and matching HLA type were indicated.

This clonotype was detected many times. The antigen is not known. Germline CDR1 is SGHTA and CDR2 is FQGNSA. This CDR3 region has 15 residues. V shed 5 bases, J shed 4 bases, and the junction held 8 bases outside the gene matches. One entry per CDR3 protein, called by TCRdb with MiXCR from the reads. Among hundreds of thousands of distinct CDR3 sequences listed, roughly 28% were seen once. Study outcomes and limitations: Accumulated public TCR beta family frequency recognized individuals carrying CMV together with the relevant HLA. The study found HLA-C-restricted CMV-specific TCR beta clonotypes dominating the ex vivo response.

The V call is TRBV7-2, the J call TRBJ2-7; 10 bases fit TRBD1. This TCR was sampled from a human donor in good health (CMV status not recorded). Some clones in this sample may be carry-over from other donors' samples. The sample here was cultured PBMCs, taken from culture after CMV antigen stimulation. CDR3 in DNA: TGTGCCAGCAGCCGGGGATGGACAGGGGGGTACGAGCAGTACTTC. It encodes CASSRGWTGGYEQYF. The full variable domain, in which reference TRBV7-2 and TRBJ2-7 provide the parts outside the CDR3, is GAGVSQSPSNKVTEKGKDVELRCDPISGHTALYWYRQSLGQGLEFLIYFQGNSAPDKSGLPSDRFSAERTGGSVSTLTIQRTQQEDSAVYLCASSRGWTGGYEQYFGPGTRLTVT.